The 18 T cell receptor beta chains given below trace back to one sample, sequenced in a study of T cell repertoires in cytomegalovirus infection. Antigen specificity for these receptors is unknown. In TCRdb, the reads were re-called with MiXCR into one record per CDR3 protein. This sample has 55,000 to 70,000 distinct CDR3 sequences; around 34% occur once, and the top ten carry roughly two thirds. The sequenced sample consisted of PBMCs, sequenced either directly or after in vitro stimulation (not recorded which). The receptors shown here come from a human donor in good health (CMV status not recorded). Some clones in this sample may be carry-over from other donors' samples.

This chain uses TRBV11-2 with TRBJ2-3, with no clear D. CDR1 SGHAT and CDR2 FQNNGV come from the germline V gene. This CDR3 is 16 amino acids long. V lost 4 bases to trimming and J lost 0 bases, with 14 bases between them. This CDR3 reads CASSSMGGPSTDTQYF. The DNA for the CDR3 is TGTGCCAGCAGCTCAATGGGCGGACCTAGCACAGATACGCAGTATTTT.

There are a few counts of this clonotype. This chain links TRBV6-5 with TRBJ1-3, with 8 bases lining up with TRBD1. This CDR3 region has 15 residues. Per germline, CDR1 MNHEY and CDR2 SVGAGI. Trimming at V came to 5 bases and at J to 1 base, leaving 4 bases not matched to a gene. CDR3 coding DNA: TGTGCCAGCAGTCGACAGGGGAAATCTGGAAACACCATATATTTT. Amino acids: CASSRQGKSGNTIYF.

This clonotype was recorded a few times. The chain uses TRBV7-2 and TRBJ2-7; 12 bases are shared with TRBD2. There are 16 residues in the CDR3. From germline, CDR1 is SGHTA and CDR2 FQGNSA. Unmatched junction bases numbered 5, after V lost 5 bases and J lost 0 bases. The CDR3 nucleotides are TGTGCCAGCAGCGGCCGACTAGCGGGGGACTCCTACGAGCAGTACTTC. Residues: CASSGRLAGDSYEQYF. Variable domain in full (rest from reference TRBV7-2 and TRBJ2-7): GAGVSQSPSNKVTEKGKDVELRCDPISGHTALYWYRQSLGQGLEFLIYFQGNSAPDKSGLPSDRFSAERTGGSVSTLTIQRTQQEDSAVYLCASSGRLAGDSYEQYFGPGTRLTVT.

The chain is built from TRBV7-2 and TRBJ2-1; no definite D call. This CDR3 contains 13 residues. CDR1 and CDR2 from the germline V gene are SGHTA and FQGNSA. The germline V and J ends were trimmed by 0 bases and 6 bases, with 6 bases remaining between them. The CDR3 nucleotides are TGTGCCAGCAGCTTAGCCTTTGGCAATGAGCAGTTCTTC. This translates into CASSLAFGNEQFF.

This clonotype was seen only a few times. The chain employs TRBV7-4 and TRBJ1-5, with a weak D call TRBD1 (6 bases). The V and J ends lost 1 base and 9 bases respectively, with 19 bases between them. In germline, CDR1 is SGHVT, CDR2 SQSDAQ. This CDR3 has 16 residues. The CDR3 here is CASSLGTDTQHWPQHF. DNA of the CDR3: TGTGCCAGCAGCTTAGGGACAGACACCCAACATTGGCCCCAGCATTTT.

This clonotype appeared many times. The chain combines TRBV7-8 with TRBJ2-6; D is unclear. The CDR3 contains 16 residues. Trimming shortened V by 5 bases and J by 2 bases, and 13 bases separated the two germline ends. The germline V gene encodes CDR1 SGHVS and CDR2 FQNEAQ. The CDR3 bases are TGTGCCAGCAGCCCCGTGATTGCGGCTGGGGCCAACGTCCTGACTTTC. Its protein product is CASSPVIAAGANVLTF. Full variable domain (missing parts from reference TRBV7-8 and TRBJ2-6): GAGVSQSPRYKVAKRGQDVALRCDPISGHVSLFWYQQALGQGPEFLTYFQNEAQLDKSGLPSDRFFAERPEGSVSTLKIQRTQQEDSAVYLCASSPVIAAGANVLTFGAGSRLTVL.

This clonotype turned up a few times. The chain carries TRBV20-1 and TRBJ2-5; 11 bases line up with TRBD2. CDR3 length: 16 residues. The germline gives CDR1 DFQATT, CDR2 SNEGSKA (reference sequence). J lost 2 bases, V lost 0 bases, and 5 bases had no gene match. In DNA form, the CDR3 reads TGCAGTGCTAGAGATTCACTAGCGGGAGAGCAAGAGACCCAGTACTTC. It is translated as CSARDSLAGEQETQYF.

This chain links TRBV28 with TRBJ2-2, with 8 positions matching TRBD2. CDR3 size: 17 residues. The V gene's germline CDR1 is MDHEN and CDR2 SYDVKM. Trimming cost V 3 bases and J 3 bases; bases outside gene matches: 9. The DNA for the CDR3 is TGTGCCAGCAGTTTTTCGGGGGGGGGTCTGGACACCGGGGAGCTGTTTTTT. Its protein product is CASSFSGGGLDTGELFF.

V usage is TRBV11-2 and J usage is TRBJ1-3, with TRBD1 matching over 10 bases. This CDR3 region has 18 residues. In germline, CDR1 is SGHAT, CDR2 FQNNGV. V was pared by 5 bases and J by 1 base, with 11 bases of the junction left unmatched. The DNA for the CDR3 is TGTGCCAGCAGCAAAAGAGACAGGGGGCGGGCGTCTGGAAACACCATATATTTT. This encodes CASSKRDRGRASGNTIYF.

This clonotype appeared once. The chain employs TRBV11-2 and TRBJ1-4; D remains unclear. CDR3 length: 14 residues. Germline-derived CDR1 and CDR2 are SGHAT and FQNNGV. V was pared by 4 bases and J by 8 bases, with 14 bases between. DNA of the CDR3: TGTGCCAGCAGCTCCCCGGGAAAATCGGAAAAACTGTTTTTT. Translating gives CASSSPGKSEKLFF.

This clonotype has a count of ten or more. The chain employs TRBV2 and TRBJ1-1; a weak D match, TRBD1 (5 bases). The germline gives CDR1 SNHLY, CDR2 FYNNEI. V was shortened by 4 bases and J by 3 bases, with 12 bases between the two germline ends. This CDR3 spans 14 amino acids. Here the CDR3 reads CASSATGGDTEAFF. CDR3 coding DNA: TGTGCCAGCAGTGCCACAGGAGGGGACACTGAAGCTTTCTTT. Using reference TRBV2 and TRBJ1-1 for the parts outside the CDR3, the full variable domain is EPEVTQTPSHQVTQMGQEVILRCVPISNHLYFYWYRQILGQKVEFLVSFYNNEISEKSEIFDDQFSVERPDGSNFTLKIRSTKLEDSAMYFCASSATGGDTEAFFGQGTRLTVV.

V and J are TRBV5-4 and TRBJ2-1; no clear D. The CDR3 has 13 residues. With 4 bases removed from V and 10 bases from J, the gap between germline ends came to 15 bases. The V gene's germline CDR1 is SGHNT and CDR2 YYREEE (reference sequence). The CDR3 coding sequence is TGTGCCAGCAGCCCCTGGCTAGGCAAAGAGCAGTTCTTC. Amino acids: CASSPWLGKEQFF.

The chain has TRBV27 and TRBJ2-5, with 8 bases identical to TRBD2. Germline V gives CDR1 MNHEY, CDR2 SMNVEV (reference sequence). With V trimmed by 5 bases and J by 5 bases, 19 bases remained unmatched. This CDR3 spans 18 amino acids. The DNA of the CDR3 is TGTGCCAGCAGTCCTATCCCCGGGACTAGGGTACGATGGGAGACCCAGTACTTC. Its translation is CASSPIPGTRVRWETQYF.

V usage is TRBV7-9 and J usage is TRBJ2-5; D is undetermined. The germline V gene has CDR1 SEHNR and CDR2 FQNEAQ (reference sequence). V lost 5 bases and J lost 0, with 4 bases in between. There are 12 residues in the CDR3. In DNA, the CDR3 is TGTGCCAGCAGCCCCCACCAAGAGACCCAGTACTTC. Its protein product is CASSPHQETQYF.

The chain combines TRBV7-9 with TRBJ2-7; D might be TRBD1 or TRBD2, each matching 5 bases. CDR1 and CDR2 (germline): SEHNR, FQNEAQ (reference sequence). V was clipped by 1 base and J by 3 bases, with 10 bases between them. There are 14 residues in the CDR3. CDR3 nucleotide sequence: TGTGCCAGCAGCTTAGGTGGGGGATTCTACGAGCAGTACTTC. Its protein product is CASSLGGGFYEQYF.

This clonotype was observed at least ten times. The chain employs TRBV10-3 and TRBJ2-5; TRBD2 is a possible D gene (5 bases). The CDR3 has 16 residues. The germline V and J ends were trimmed by 10 bases and 0 bases, with 21 bases remaining between them. CDR1 and CDR2 (germline): ENHRY, SYGVKD. The CDR3 DNA follows: TGTGCCACCCGCGGAGGTCGGGCGGAGAACCAAGAGACCCAGTACTTC. Translation: CATRGGRAENQETQYF.

The chain employs TRBV2 and TRBJ1-2; D remains unclear. V lost 4 bases to trimming and J lost 4 bases, with 16 bases between them. Germline CDR1 and CDR2: SNHLY and FYNNEI. This CDR3 has 15 residues. CDR3 amino acids: CASSGPTGAIYGYTF. The DNA of the CDR3 is TGTGCCAGCAGTGGCCCGACTGGAGCGATCTATGGCTACACCTTC.

This clonotype appeared a few times. This chain links TRBV5-4 with TRBJ1-2; no definite D call. V lost 0 bases, J lost 4 bases, and 10 bases lay in between. The CDR3 spans 14 residues. Germline values: CDR1 SGHNT, CDR2 YYREEE (reference sequence). The CDR3 protein is CASSLGAEVYGYTF. The CDR3, as DNA: TGTGCCAGCAGCTTGGGGGCAGAAGTCTATGGCTACACCTTC.